This section outlines one T cell receptor beta chain sequence together with its context. The CDR3 has 15 residues. The V and J ends lost 3 bases and 3 bases, in that order; junction bases with no gene match: 3. CDR1 and CDR2 (germline): SGHDN, FVKESK. TCRdb's copy holds only in-frame clones and misses some; the assay was immunoSEQ multiplex PCR. The top ten hold roughly 2% of the sample, which has tens of thousands of clones, 90% seen once. The data originate from a study of T cell changes during pregnancy in multiple sclerosis. The specimen was peripheral blood, collected in the first trimester of pregnancy. The TCR originated in a female donor in good health, enrolled as a control in a pregnancy study. The V and J genes are TRBV14 and TRBJ2-7; 12 nucleotides match TRBD2. The CDR3 nucleotides are TGTGCCAGCAGCCAGGGACTAGCGGGCTTCTACGAGCAGTACTTC. This sequence encodes CASSQGLAGFYEQYF.